Shown below are 18 T cell receptor beta chains from a single sample sequenced in a study of blood T cell repertoires in COVID-19. Sequencing was performed with immunoSEQ multiplex PCR; in TCRdb, only in-frame clones are kept and a portion is missing. The table shows some 120,000 clones, with around four fifths occurring only once. Sequenced: peripheral blood. All receptors come from a man aged 55-75 years with acute or convalescent COVID-19.

The chain combines TRBV15 with TRBJ2-2; D is perhaps TRBD1 (5 bases). In germline, CDR1 is LNHNV, CDR2 YYDKDF (reference sequence). The CDR3 length is 16 residues. Trimming pared 1 base from V and 2 bases from J, leaving 11 bases between. CDR3 loop: CATSRVETENTGELFF. DNA of the CDR3: TGTGCCACCAGCAGAGTAGAGACAGAAAACACCGGGGAGCTGTTTTTT.

This clone was counted once. This rearrangement joins TRBV7-2 to TRBJ1-2, with 7 bases fitting TRBD1. Germline loops: CDR1 SGHTA, CDR2 FQGNSA. V lost 6 bases, J lost 7 bases, and 11 bases stayed unmatched. This CDR3 has 14 residues. The CDR3 coding sequence is TGTGCCAGCAGACCACAAGACAGGGAAGGTGGCTACACCTTC. Translated, it gives CASRPQDREGGYTF.

The V gene is TRBV7-6, the J gene TRBJ1-1, with D possibly being TRBD1 (6 bases). This CDR3 region has 15 residues. The germline CDR1 and CDR2 sequences are SGHVS and FNYEAQ. Trimming cost V 0 bases and J 1 base, with 9 bases left between them. The CDR3 is CASSLAGHPNTEAFF. In DNA form, the CDR3 reads TGTGCCAGCAGCTTAGCGGGACACCCGAACACTGAAGCTTTCTTT. Looking up the rest from reference TRBV7-6 and TRBJ1-1 gives the full variable domain: GAGVSQSPRYKVTKRGQDVALRCDPISGHVSLYWYRQALGQGPEFLTYFNYEAQQDKSGLPNDRFSAERPEGSISTLTIQRTEQRDSAMYRCASSLAGHPNTEAFFGQGTRLTVV.

The J gene is TRBJ1-5, the V gene TRBV29-1; 10 bases agree with TRBD1. J gave up 3 bases and V 4 bases, and 6 bases lay outside the gene matches. The V gene's germline CDR1 is SQVTM and CDR2 ANQGSEA. CDR3 length: 15 residues. CDR3 loop: CSVAPGTGANQPQHF. CDR3 nucleotide sequence: TGCAGCGTTGCTCCCGGGACAGGGGCCAATCAGCCCCAGCATTTT. Full variable domain (outside the CDR3, taken from reference TRBV29-1 and TRBJ1-5): SAVISQKPSRDICQRGTSLTIQCQVDSQVTMMFWYRQQPGQSLTLIATANQGSEATYESGFVIDKFPISRPNLTFSTLTVSNMSPEDSSIYLCSVAPGTGANQPQHFGDGTRLSIL.

The chain joins TRBV30 to TRBJ1-3; a possible D gene is TRBD1 (6 bases). Trimming took off 7 bases at V and 6 bases at J, with 19 bases between the two ends. The CDR3 totals 14 residues. Looked up from germline, CDR1 is GTSNPN and CDR2 is SVGIG (reference sequence). CDR3 region: CASLWDKAPNTIYF. CDR3 nucleotide sequence: TGTGCCTCTCTCTGGGACAAGGCCCCAAACACCATATATTTT.

The V gene is TRBV7-8, the J gene TRBJ2-3, with a weak D call TRBD1 (5 bases). From germline, CDR1 is SGHVS and CDR2 FQNEAQ. With 5 bases removed from V and 0 bases from J, the gap between germline ends came to 9 bases. The length of the CDR3 is 14 residues. In DNA, the CDR3 is TGTGCCAGCAGCCATGACAGTAGCACAGATACGCAGTATTTT. This gives the protein CASSHDSSTDTQYF.

The V and J genes are TRBV11-3 and TRBJ1-3; no firm D call. The CDR3 is made up of 15 amino acids. The germline V and J ends were trimmed by 6 bases and 0 bases, with 12 bases remaining between them. Germline CDR1 SGHNT, CDR2 YENEEA. CDR3 protein: CASRRSQISGNTIYF. CDR3 DNA: TGTGCCAGCAGACGGAGCCAAATCTCTGGAAACACCATATATTTT.

This sequence joins TRBV5-1 and TRBJ2-7, with 9 bases that match TRBD1. Germline V gene data show CDR1 as SGHRS and CDR2 as YFSETQ. This CDR3 region has 16 residues. J gave up 4 bases and V 0 bases, and 8 bases lay outside the gene matches. CDR3 residues: CASSLAPSGQGYEQYF. In DNA form, the CDR3 reads TGCGCCAGCAGCTTGGCTCCTTCGGGACAGGGATACGAGCAGTACTTC.

The J gene is TRBJ2-1, the V gene TRBV5-4; tentatively, D is TRBD2 (5 bases). The CDR3 loop spans 13 amino acids. V lost 4 bases and J lost 7, with 12 bases in between. Looked up from germline, CDR1 is SGHNT and CDR2 is YYREEE (reference sequence). The CDR3 DNA follows: TGTGCCAGCAGCCGGGATCAATCAAATGAGCAGTTCTTC. Its translation: CASSRDQSNEQFF.

In DNA form, the CDR3 reads TGTGCCTGGACCCCTCTAGTGGTGTCCGGGGATACGCAGTATTTT. Translating gives CAWTPLVVSGDTQYF. This chain uses TRBV30 with TRBJ2-3; D is unclear. This CDR3 has 15 amino acids. Germline V gene data show CDR1 as GTSNPN and CDR2 as SVGIG (reference sequence). The V and J ends lost 4 bases and 6 bases respectively, with 20 bases between them.

V and J are TRBV6-5 and TRBJ2-5; 7 bases are shared with TRBD1. The CDR3 totals 14 residues. J was trimmed by 1 base and V by 7 bases; bases with no gene match: 6. CDR1 is MNHEY and CDR2 is SVGAGI in the germline V gene. CDR3 nucleotides: TGTGCCAGCAATAACAGGGGCCGCCAAGAGACCCAGTACTTC. Translated, it gives CASNNRGRQETQYF.

The chain links TRBV6-5 to TRBJ1-4; 7 bases map to TRBD1. Germline loops: CDR1 MNHEY, CDR2 SVGAGI. Losses at the gene ends were 6 bases for V and 13 bases for J; bases not matched to a gene: 11. This CDR3 has 13 residues. The CDR3 DNA follows: TGTGCCAGCAGGAGTCCCGGGACAGTTTCACTGTTTTTT. Translating gives CASRSPGTVSLFF.

The rearrangement joins TRBV12-5 to TRBJ1-5; 7 positions match TRBD1. The CDR3 spans 14 residues. Germline CDR1 and CDR2: LGHNT and FRNRAP. Unmatched junction bases numbered 9, after V lost 6 bases and J lost 7 bases. CDR3 sequence (DNA): TGTGCTAGTGGACCAAACAGGGGAACACAGCCCCAGCATTTT. This gives the protein CASGPNRGTQPQHF.

This clone appeared a few times. This chain joins TRBV30 and TRBJ2-1; D perhaps matches TRBD2 (6 bases). Germline CDR1 reads GTSNPN; CDR2 reads SVGIG (reference sequence). The CDR3 spans 15 residues. V was trimmed by 0 bases and J by 0 bases, leaving 9 bases between them. In DNA form, the CDR3 reads TGTGCCTGGAGTGTGGCGGGGAGCTCCTACAATGAGCAGTTCTTC. This encodes CAWSVAGSSYNEQFF.

The chain couples TRBV2 to TRBJ2-3; 10 bases are a match to TRBD2. This CDR3 is built from 15 residues. The germline V gene has CDR1 SNHLY and CDR2 FYNNEI. Unmatched junction bases numbered 6, after V lost 5 bases and J lost 4 bases. CDR3 amino acids: CASSSAGGPSDTQYF. The DNA of the CDR3 is TGTGCCAGCAGTTCAGCGGGGGGGCCTTCAGATACGCAGTATTTT.

This clone was seen only a few times. The J gene is TRBJ2-2, the V gene TRBV11-2, with D unclear. Germline values: CDR1 SGHAT, CDR2 FQNNGV. The length of the CDR3 is 14 residues. V was pared by 2 bases and J by 1 base, with 5 bases between. In DNA form, the CDR3 reads TGTGCCAGCAGCTTACAGGTGAACACCGGGGAGCTGTTTTTT. Its translation is CASSLQVNTGELFF.

The V gene is TRBV2, the J gene TRBJ1-4; maybe TRBD1 (5 bases). The CDR3 loop spans 14 amino acids. Germline lookup yields CDR1 SNHLY and CDR2 FYNNEI. Trimming took off 2 bases at V and 5 bases at J, with 9 bases between the two ends. The CDR3 region has the DNA TGTGCCAGCAGTGAAAGGCAGGGCAATGAAAAACTGTTTTTT. Translated, it gives CASSERQGNEKLFF.

The chain has TRBV5-1 and TRBJ2-7; 8 nucleotides match TRBD1. CDR1 and CDR2 (germline): SGHRS, YFSETQ. There are 14 residues in the CDR3. The trim removed 3 bases at V and 4 bases at J, leaving 6 bases unmatched. The chain's CDR3 is CASSSRTGRYEQYF. As DNA, the CDR3 is TGCGCCAGCAGCTCCCGGACAGGGCGATACGAGCAGTACTTC.